These 4 T cell receptor beta chains came from one sample sequenced in a study of T cells after posttransplantation cyclophosphamide. Generated by immunoSEQ multiplex PCR, the TCRdb table keeps only in-frame clones and is missing some. The sample presents about 33,000 clones, none singletons. The sequencing sample was made of PBMCs. All receptors come from a woman aged 30 to 39 in good health and a related stem cell transplant donor.

This clone appeared a few times. The chain links TRBV6-1 to TRBJ2-5, with 13 bases matching TRBD2. Germline lookup yields CDR1 MNHNS and CDR2 SASEGT. The CDR3 is 15 amino acids. Unmatched junction bases numbered 6, after V lost 6 bases and J lost 5 bases. This chain's CDR3 is CASRMGLAGQETQYF. In DNA form, the CDR3 reads TGTGCCAGCAGAATGGGACTAGCGGGGCAGGAGACCCAGTACTTC.

CDR3 coding DNA: TGTGCCAGCAGTTACTCCGGGGGGAGCACAGATACGCAGTATTTT. Translating it yields CASSYSGGSTDTQYF. The chain has TRBV6-2 or TRBV6-3 and TRBJ2-3; 7 nucleotides line up with TRBD2. Germline lookup yields CDR1 MNHEY and CDR2 SVGEGT. Trimming at V came to 0 bases and at J to 0 bases, leaving 0 bases not matched to a gene. The CDR3 length is 15 residues.

The sample holds many counts of this clone. The V gene is TRBV13, the J gene TRBJ2-7; 10 positions agree with TRBD2. This CDR3 comprises 16 residues. V shed 0 bases and J 1 base; nucleotides not matched to a gene: 3. CDR1 PRHDT and CDR2 FYEKMQ come from the germline V gene (reference sequence). CDR3 nucleotides: TGTGCCAGCAGCTTAGGGGGACTAGCGTATTCCTACGAGCAGTACTTC. The encoded protein is CASSLGGLAYSYEQYF. The full variable domain, its missing parts supplied by reference TRBV13 and TRBJ2-7, is AAGVIQSPRHLIKEKRETATLKCYPIPRHDTVYWYQQGPGQDPQFLISFYEKMQSDKGSIPDRFSAQQFSDYHSELNMSSLELGDSALYFCASSLGGLAYSYEQYFGPGTRLTVT.

This clone was recorded at least ten times. The chain joins TRBV12-3 or TRBV12-4 to TRBJ1-1, with 8 bases that match TRBD1. V dropped 6 bases and J dropped 5; count of bases not matched to a gene: 8. The CDR3 is made up of 14 amino acids. The DNA of the CDR3 is TGTGCCAGCAGGGCTGACAGGGGAGAAACTGAAGCTTTCTTT. Translation: CASRADRGETEAFF.